The 15 T cell receptor beta chains below come from one sample, sequenced in a study of T cell responses to AZD1222 COVID-19 vaccine. Clones were sequenced by immunoSEQ multiplex PCR, and TCRdb holds only the in-frame ones, with some missing. The data show more than 100,000 clones, 90% to 95% seen once. The sequences come from peripheral blood, collected on day 0 of AZD1222 vaccination. The receptors originated from an adult in good health.

This clone was observed a few times. This chain connects TRBV30 to TRBJ1-2; possibly TRBD1 for D (5 bases). V was shortened by 0 bases and J by 7 bases, with 12 bases between the two germline ends. This CDR3 is built from 13 residues. Germline V lookup: CDR1 GTSNPN, CDR2 SVGIG (reference sequence). The CDR3, as DNA: TGTGCCTGGAGTGTGACAGACCTGGGTGGCTACACCTTC. It encodes CAWSVTDLGGYTF.

J is TRBJ1-3 and V is TRBV3-1 (or the pseudogene TRBV3-2); D is unresolved. Germline-derived CDR1 and CDR2 are LGHDT and YNNKEL (reference sequence). V lost 0 bases and J 3 bases, leaving 9 bases between the germline ends. The CDR3 is 15 amino acids. Here the CDR3 reads CASSQDSLYGNTIYF. CDR3 nucleotides: TGTGCCAGCAGCCAAGACAGTTTGTATGGAAACACCATATATTTT.

The V gene is TRBV19, the J gene TRBJ1-2; 12 bases map to TRBD1. The CDR3 covers 14 residues. Germline lookup yields CDR1 LNHDA and CDR2 SQIVND (reference sequence). The junction had 4 bases not matched to a gene; V was cut back by 9 bases and J by 2 bases. The CDR3 protein is CASRDRGQNYGYTF. In DNA, the CDR3 is TGTGCCAGCCGGGACAGGGGGCAAAACTATGGCTACACCTTC. Drawing the rest from reference TRBV19 and TRBJ1-2, the complete variable domain is DGGITQSPKYLFRKEGQNVTLSCEQNLNHDAMYWYRQDPGQGLRLIYYSQIVNDFQKGDIAEGYSVSREKKESFPLTVTSAQKNPTAFYLCASRDRGQNYGYTFGSGTRLTVV.

The chain is built from TRBV9 and TRBJ1-5; D is uncertain. Germline CDR1 is SGDLS and CDR2 is YYNGEE. This CDR3 spans 15 amino acids. Trimming removed 3 bases from V and 2 bases from J, with 12 bases in between. The CDR3, as DNA: TGTGCCAGCAGCGCCCTGGGTGAGCGCAATCAGCCCCAGCATTTT. Protein product: CASSALGERNQPQHF.

The table lists this clone with a count of one. This rearrangement joins TRBV6-2 or TRBV6-3 to TRBJ1-2; possible D gene TRBD1, 6 bases. The germline V gene encodes CDR1 MNHEY and CDR2 SVGEGT. The CDR3 contains 17 residues. V dropped 6 bases and J dropped 6 bases, with 26 bases sitting between them. The CDR3 loop reads CASRPWMGADSSDGYTF. The DNA of the CDR3 is TGTGCCAGCAGACCTTGGATGGGGGCAGATTCCTCGGATGGCTACACCTTC.

The V gene is TRBV7-3, the J gene TRBJ2-5, with 8 bases aligning to TRBD2. Germline values: CDR1 SGHTA, CDR2 FQGTGA. CDR3 length equals 16 residues. The V and J ends lost 1 base and 4 bases, in that order; junction bases with no gene match: 8. The CDR3 region is CASSLNAGLAGETQYF. The CDR3 DNA reads as TGTGCCAGCAGCTTAAACGCAGGACTAGCTGGAGAGACCCAGTACTTC.

This clone was recorded only once. The chain joins TRBV12-3 or TRBV12-4 to TRBJ1-2; perhaps TRBD1 as D (6 bases). V was trimmed by 6 bases and J by 3 bases, leaving 11 bases between them. This CDR3 region has 13 residues. The CDR3 DNA is TGTGCCAGCAGGCCCGACAGGCACTATGGCTACACCTTC. Translating it yields CASRPDRHYGYTF.

The chain is built from TRBV7-3 and TRBJ1-2; 7 bases are a match to TRBD1. The CDR3 is 15 amino acids. Losses at the gene ends were 5 bases for V and 4 bases for J; bases not matched to a gene: 10. The germline gives CDR1 SGHTA, CDR2 FQGTGA. This CDR3 reads CASSPDGGGFYGYTF. DNA of the CDR3: TGTGCCAGCAGCCCTGATGGAGGGGGCTTCTATGGCTACACCTTC.

The CDR3: CASSQGYRNTEAFF. CDR3 in DNA: TGCGCCAGCAGCCAGGGGTACAGAAACACTGAAGCTTTCTTT. J is TRBJ1-1 and V is TRBV4-1; D uncertain. CDR3 length: 14 amino acids. V lost 3 bases, J lost 2 bases, and 10 bases lay in between. CDR1 and CDR2 (germline): MGHRA, YSYEKL.

V usage is TRBV2 and J usage is TRBJ1-1; tentatively, D is TRBD1 (5 bases). This CDR3 contains 15 residues. Germline V gene data show CDR1 as SNHLY and CDR2 as FYNNEI. V was clipped by 2 bases and J by 3 bases, with 13 bases between them. The CDR3 reads CASSEIGAGDTEAFF. The CDR3, as DNA: TGTGCCAGCAGTGAAATCGGGGCTGGGGACACTGAAGCTTTCTTT.

The V call is TRBV12-5, the J call TRBJ1-2; D perhaps matches TRBD1 (5 bases). The V and J ends lost 0 bases and 6 bases respectively, with 11 bases between them. Germline lookup yields CDR1 LGHNT and CDR2 FRNRAP. This CDR3 spans 14 amino acids. The CDR3 loop is CASGLVSGMDGYTF. CDR3 sequence (DNA): TGTGCTAGTGGTTTGGTATCAGGGATGGATGGCTACACCTTC.

V and J are TRBV12-1 and TRBJ2-7; the table names TRBD1, a call not compared with the DNA. TRBV12-1 is termed a pseudogene. The CDR3 consists of 14 residues. In nucleotides, the CDR3 is TGTGCCAGCAGCCCCCGACAGGGGGTCCACGAGCAGTACTTC. It yields the protein CASSPRQGVHEQYF.

The V and J genes are TRBV28 and TRBJ1-3, with D possibly TRBD1 on 5 matching bases. The CDR3 length is 14 residues. Germline CDR1 and CDR2: MDHEN and SYDVKM. V lost 3 bases and J lost 7, with 13 bases in between. The CDR3 DNA reads as TGTGCCAGCAGTTTGATCGGGGCTCGCAACACCATATATTTT. As protein: CASSLIGARNTIYF.

The rearrangement links TRBV6-5 to TRBJ1-1; TRBD1 matches at 7 bases. V shed 1 base, J shed 1 base, and the junction held 3 bases outside the gene matches. Germline CDR1 is MNHEY and CDR2 is SVGAGI. The CDR3 has 15 amino acids. The CDR3 sequence is CASSYWPGGNTEAFF. CDR3 nucleotides: TGTGCCAGCAGTTACTGGCCAGGGGGGAACACTGAAGCTTTCTTT.

V and J are TRBV24-1 and TRBJ2-1; D is uncertain. Germline V gene lookup returns CDR1 KGHDR and CDR2 SFDVKD. The CDR3 consists of 13 residues. With 4 bases removed from V and 1 base from J, the gap between germline ends came to 4 bases. CDR3 DNA sequence: TGTGCCACCAGTGACCTTTCCTACAATGAGCAGTTCTTC. The encoded protein is CATSDLSYNEQFF.